This entry lists 25 T cell receptor beta chains sequenced from one sample in a study of blood T cell repertoires in COVID-19. Sequencing used immunoSEQ multiplex PCR; TCRdb keeps in-frame clones, though not all of them. The sample yields tens of thousands of clones, roughly 90% seen once. What was sequenced was peripheral blood. Every receptor here comes from a man aged 70-80 years with acute or convalescent COVID-19.

CDR3 in amino acids: CASAPVSRGAFPYEQYF. CDR3 in DNA: TGTGCCAGCGCGCCAGTAAGCAGGGGGGCCTTTCCCTACGAGCAGTACTTC. The rearrangement links TRBV27 to TRBJ2-7; D possibly corresponds to TRBD1 (7 bases). Trimming shortened V by 8 bases and J by 2 bases, and 25 bases separated the two germline ends. Germline CDR1 is MNHEY and CDR2 is SMNVEV (reference sequence). The CDR3 is made up of 17 amino acids.

V and J are TRBV7-2 and TRBJ2-1, with 7 positions matching TRBD2. This CDR3 is built from 14 residues. Germline loops: CDR1 SGHTA, CDR2 FQGNSA. Losses at the gene ends were 1 base for V and 3 bases for J; bases not matched to a gene: 0. DNA of the CDR3: TGTGCCAGCAGCTTAGGCGGGGGCTACAATGAGCAGTTCTTC. Its protein product is CASSLGGGYNEQFF. Using reference TRBV7-2 and TRBJ2-1 for the parts outside the CDR3, the full variable domain is GAGVSQSPSNKVTEKGKDVELRCDPISGHTALYWYRQSLGQGLEFLIYFQGNSAPDKSGLPSDRFSAERTGGSVSTLTIQRTQQEDSAVYLCASSLGGGYNEQFFGPGTRLTVL.

The chain couples TRBV2 to TRBJ1-6, with TRBD1 matching over 7 bases. Losses at the gene ends were 7 bases for V and 7 bases for J; bases not matched to a gene: 10. In germline, CDR1 is SNHLY, CDR2 FYNNEI. This CDR3 contains 15 residues. The CDR3 here is CASISDRLFNSPLHF. The CDR3 nucleotides read TGTGCCAGCATTTCGGACAGGCTGTTCAATTCACCCCTCCACTTT.

CDR3 loop: CASSRLTESRGQYF. The CDR3 DNA is TGTGCCAGCAGTCGGCTGACGGAGTCCCGAGGGCAGTACTTC. The chain links TRBV7-9 to TRBJ2-7; unclear D gene. V gave up 6 bases and J gave up 9 bases, with 21 bases separating them. The CDR3 is 14 amino acids. Per germline, CDR1 SEHNR and CDR2 FQNEAQ (reference sequence).

This chain connects TRBV6-2 or TRBV6-3 to TRBJ2-1; D is uncertain. There are 14 residues in the CDR3. Trimming removed 5 bases at V and 7 bases at J, with 15 bases between. In germline, CDR1 is MNHEY, CDR2 SVGEGT. CDR3 coding DNA: TGTGCCAGCAGTCTACGGCTAGAGGCAAATGAGCAGTTCTTC. Translating it yields CASSLRLEANEQFF.

V is TRBV27 and J is TRBJ2-1, with unresolved D. The CDR3 is 12 residues long. Germline CDR1 is MNHEY and CDR2 is SMNVEV (reference sequence). V gave up 6 bases and J gave up 9 bases, with 12 bases separating them. CDR3 DNA: TGTGCCAGCAGCCTAATCCCCGGTGAGCAGTTCTTC. Its translation is CASSLIPGEQFF.

V usage is TRBV6-2 or TRBV6-3 and J usage is TRBJ2-5; TRBD2 matches 9 bases. The CDR3 totals 18 residues. Per the germline V gene, CDR1 is MNHEY and CDR2 is SVGEGT. V lost 6 bases and J lost 0; bases outside the gene matches: 14. The CDR3 sequence is CASSLNPFSGGNQETQYF. Written as DNA, the CDR3 is TGTGCCAGCAGCCTAAACCCCTTTAGCGGGGGAAACCAAGAGACCCAGTACTTC.

The rearrangement links TRBV28 to TRBJ2-5; a weak D match, TRBD2 (6 bases). This CDR3 comprises 13 residues. Looked up from germline, CDR1 is MDHEN and CDR2 is SYDVKM. V was trimmed by 3 bases and J by 9 bases, leaving 14 bases between them. The CDR3 loop is CASSFLTAGPQYF. The CDR3 DNA reads as TGTGCCAGCAGTTTCTTGACTGCGGGACCCCAGTACTTC.

V is TRBV5-8 and J is TRBJ1-5; D is undetermined. The germline V gene has CDR1 SGHTS and CDR2 YDEGEE. Trimming pared 1 base from V and 11 bases from J, leaving 10 bases between. CDR3 length: 12 residues. The CDR3 region has the DNA TGTGCCAGCAGCTTGAGGACCGGGGCCCAGCATTTT. It codes for CASSLRTGAQHF.

This CDR3 is CASTPGHSSTDTQYF. CDR3 coding DNA: TGTGCCAGCACCCCGGGACACTCTAGCACAGATACGCAGTATTTT. This sequence joins TRBV27 and TRBJ2-3; TRBD1 is a possible D gene (6 bases). The length of the CDR3 is 15 residues. Germline loops: CDR1 MNHEY, CDR2 SMNVEV (reference sequence). V dropped 7 bases and J dropped 0 bases, with 14 bases sitting between them.

V usage is TRBV27 and J usage is TRBJ2-7; D might be TRBD2 (6 bases). V lost 4 bases and J 0 bases, leaving 13 bases between the germline ends. Germline CDR1 is MNHEY and CDR2 is SMNVEV (reference sequence). CDR3 length equals 15 residues. CDR3 protein: CASSYGGAYSYEQYF. CDR3 sequence (DNA): TGTGCCAGCAGTTATGGCGGGGCCTACTCCTACGAGCAGTACTTC.

In DNA form, the CDR3 reads TGTGCCAGCAGCCCACGGAGATACTCTAGCAATCAGCCCCAGCATTTT. Residues: CASSPRRYSSNQPQHF. The chain uses TRBV5-6 and TRBJ1-5, with D hard to call. Trimming took off 4 bases at V and 0 bases at J, with 14 bases between the two ends. Germline V lookup: CDR1 SGHDT, CDR2 YYEEEE. The CDR3 loop spans 16 amino acids. Variable domain in full (rest from reference TRBV5-6 and TRBJ1-5): DAGVTQSPTHLIKTRGQQVTLRCSPKSGHDTVSWYQQALGQGPQFIFQYYEEEERQRGNFPDRFSGHQFPNYSSELNVNALLLGDSALYLCASSPRRYSSNQPQHFGDGTRLSIL.

The rearrangement joins TRBV2 to TRBJ1-1, with D maybe TRBD1 (6 bases). V was pared by 6 bases and J by 1 base, with 12 bases between. This CDR3 is built from 14 residues. The germline CDR1 and CDR2 sequences are SNHLY and FYNNEI. The DNA for the CDR3 is TGTGCCAGCAGCCTCCCGGACAGGAACACTGAAGCTTTCTTT. Protein: CASSLPDRNTEAFF.

This chain joins TRBV18 and TRBJ1-4; D gene ambiguous. The CDR3 spans 15 residues. The germline V gene encodes CDR1 KGHSH and CDR2 LQKENI. V was pared by 3 bases and J by 0 bases, with 8 bases between. The CDR3 DNA sequence: TGTGCCAGCTCACCGGCGGCGGCAACTAATGAAAAACTGTTTTTT. Translating it yields CASSPAAATNEKLFF.

This sequence joins TRBV18 and TRBJ1-2; 9 bases align to TRBD1. CDR1 is KGHSH, CDR2 LQKENI, per germline. The V and J ends lost 3 bases and 6 bases, in that order; junction bases with no gene match: 8. The CDR3 is 15 amino acids. As DNA, the CDR3 is TGTGCCAGCTCACCGGGAAGGGGACAGGGTCATGGCTACACCTTC. Protein product: CASSPGRGQGHGYTF.

The chain carries TRBV6-2 or TRBV6-3 and TRBJ2-1, with a possible D match to TRBD2 (7 bases). V was pared by 5 bases and J by 2 bases, with 16 bases between. The CDR3 contains 16 residues. The germline CDR1 and CDR2 sequences are MNHEY and SVGEGT. The CDR3 sequence is CASSLPWGGAYNEQFF. CDR3 bases: TGTGCCAGCAGTCTACCGTGGGGGGGCGCCTACAATGAGCAGTTCTTC.

The chain joins TRBV21-1 to TRBJ1-5; the DNA was not compared with TRBD1, the D call given in the table. TRBV21-1 is shown as a pseudogene. The CDR3 totals 15 residues. The CDR3 loop reads CASTSPTGEDQPQHF. The CDR3 DNA sequence: TGTGCCAGCACCTCACCCACAGGGGAGGATCAGCCCCAGCATTTT.

The J gene is TRBJ1-4, the V gene TRBV7-2; D might be TRBD1 (6 bases). There are 15 residues in the CDR3. Per germline, CDR1 SGHTA and CDR2 FQGNSA. V shed 5 bases and J shed 5 bases, with 15 bases lying between them. The chain's CDR3 is CASSLTGTVNEKLFF. CDR3 DNA: TGTGCCAGCAGCCTAACAGGGACCGTGAATGAAAAACTGTTTTTT.

The gene calls are TRBV19 and TRBJ2-5; D possibly corresponds to TRBD1 (5 bases). Germline V gene sequence: CDR1 LNHDA, CDR2 SQIVND (reference sequence). The CDR3 totals 13 residues. V lost 1 base, J lost 3 bases, and 6 bases lay in between. CDR3 protein: CASSIVGEETQYF. CDR3 nucleotides: TGTGCCAGTAGTATAGTAGGGGAAGAGACCCAGTACTTC.

Concerning this clone itself: Germline is not matched at one junction end, which may reflect a read error. The rearrangement uses TRBV7-9 and TRBJ1-6, with 8 bases that match TRBD1. This CDR3 contains 15 residues. Germline CDR1 is SEHNR and CDR2 is FQNEAQ (reference sequence). CDR3 sequence: CASTLSGQGNSPLHF. CDR3 coding DNA: TGTGCCAGCACCTTAAGCGGACAGGGTAATTCACCCCTCCACTTT.

The sample holds one count of this clone. This chain joins TRBV7-6 and TRBJ2-3; the match to TRBD2 covers 8 bases. CDR1 is SGHVS and CDR2 is FNYEAQ in the germline V gene. Trimming removed 6 bases from V and 2 bases from J; junction bases left unmatched: 10. The CDR3 has 16 residues. This chain's CDR3 is CASSHYDGGDTDTQYF. CDR3 in DNA: TGTGCCAGCAGTCATTATGACGGGGGGGACACAGATACGCAGTATTTT.

This chain uses TRBV30 with TRBJ2-5; 12 bases line up with TRBD2. V lost 0 bases to trimming and J lost 4 bases; unmatched junction nucleotides: 6. The CDR3 runs 16 residues. The germline CDR1 and CDR2 sequences are GTSNPN and SVGIG (reference sequence). As DNA, the CDR3 is TGTGCCTGGAGTGTAGGGCTAGCGGGGGGGTCAGAGACCCAGTACTTC. Translating gives CAWSVGLAGGSETQYF.

This chain joins TRBV7-6 and TRBJ1-5, with a weak D call TRBD1 (5 bases). From germline, CDR1 is SGHVS and CDR2 FNYEAQ. Trimming removed 1 base from V and 4 bases from J, with 11 bases in between. The CDR3 totals 15 residues. The CDR3 region has the DNA TGTGCCAGCAGCTTAGACTGGGGGGGAAATCAGCCCCAGCATTTT. Encoded protein: CASSLDWGGNQPQHF.

V usage is TRBV18 and J usage is TRBJ1-1; tentatively, D is TRBD1 (5 bases). The CDR3 covers 14 residues. V was trimmed by 3 bases and J by 4 bases, leaving 12 bases between them. Germline values: CDR1 KGHSH, CDR2 LQKENI. CDR3 nucleotides: TGTGCCAGCTCACCGACGGCCGGGGGCACTGAAGCTTTCTTT. Amino acid sequence: CASSPTAGGTEAFF.

The genes are TRBV2 and TRBJ2-1; 14 nucleotides agree with TRBD2. The CDR3 totals 16 residues. CDR1 and CDR2 from the germline V gene are SNHLY and FYNNEI. The V segment lost 5 bases and the J segment 4 bases; nucleotides outside the gene matches: 4. CDR3 in amino acids: CASSKGTSGGYNEQFF. Written as DNA, the CDR3 is TGTGCCAGCAGTAAAGGGACTAGCGGGGGTTACAATGAGCAGTTCTTC.